The T cell receptor (beta chain) described here comes from a study of response to subunit inactivated influenza vaccine. Findings and limits, study-wide: New T cells are recruited in small numbers by each seasonal influenza vaccination, according to the authors' suggestion.

V dropped 10 bases and J dropped 5; count of bases not matched to a gene: 15. The CDR3 loop spans 15 amino acids. CDR1 and CDR2 from the germline V gene are SGHAT and FQNNGV. This clonotype was seen only a few times. Its antigen is still unknown. TCRdb itself ran the RT-PCR reads through MiXCR, one entry per CDR3 protein. The sample has hundreds of thousands of distinct CDR3 sequences, approximately 24% seen once. The TCR originated in a man aged 45-60 years who received an inactivated influenza vaccine. The rearrangement uses TRBV11-2 and TRBJ2-5; 8 bases are shared with TRBD2. The sample here was CD4+ T cells sorted from PBMCs, taken 5 to 6 days after vaccination. Written as DNA, the CDR3 is TGTGCCACCAACACGAGGGGACTAGATGCGGAGACCCAGTACTTC. This sequence encodes CATNTRGLDAETQYF.